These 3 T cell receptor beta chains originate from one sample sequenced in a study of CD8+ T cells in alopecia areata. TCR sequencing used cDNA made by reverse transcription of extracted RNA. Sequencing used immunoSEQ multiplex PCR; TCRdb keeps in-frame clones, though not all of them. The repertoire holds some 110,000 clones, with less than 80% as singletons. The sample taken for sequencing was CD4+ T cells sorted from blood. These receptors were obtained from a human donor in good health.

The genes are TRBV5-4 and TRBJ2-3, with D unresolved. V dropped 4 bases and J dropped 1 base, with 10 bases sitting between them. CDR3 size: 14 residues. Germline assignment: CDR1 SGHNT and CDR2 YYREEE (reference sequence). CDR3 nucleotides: TGTGCCAGCAGCCTCTACTTGGGCACAGATACGCAGTATTTT. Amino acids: CASSLYLGTDTQYF. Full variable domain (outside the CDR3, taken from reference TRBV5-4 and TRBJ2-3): ETGVTQSPTHLIKTRGQQVTLRCSSQSGHNTVSWYQQALGQGPQFIFQYYREEENGRGNFPPRFSGLQFPNYSSELNVNALELDDSALYLCASSLYLGTDTQYFGPGTRLTVL.

The CDR3 loop is CASRGTVAEAFF. The DNA for the CDR3 is TGTGCCAGCAGGGGGACAGTGGCTGAAGCTTTCTTT. The chain joins TRBV6-5 to TRBJ1-1; the match to TRBD1 covers 7 bases. Germline lookup yields CDR1 MNHEY and CDR2 SVGAGI. V was clipped by 6 bases and J by 6 bases; unmatched bases: 4. The CDR3 spans 12 residues.

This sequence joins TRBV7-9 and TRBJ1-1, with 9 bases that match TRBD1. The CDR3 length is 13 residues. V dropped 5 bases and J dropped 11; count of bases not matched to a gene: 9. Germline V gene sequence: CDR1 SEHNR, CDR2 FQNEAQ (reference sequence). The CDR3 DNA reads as TGTGCCAGCAGCATACAGGGGGCGGAAACGGCTTTCTTT. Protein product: CASSIQGAETAFF. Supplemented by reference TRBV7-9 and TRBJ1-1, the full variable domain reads DTGVSQNPRHKITKRGQNVTFRCDPISEHNRLYWYRQTLGQGPEFLTYFQNEAQLEKSRLLSDRFSAERPKGSFSTLEIQRTEQGDSAMYLCASSIQGAETAFFGQGTRLTVV.